This T cell receptor beta chain was recovered during a study of blood T cell repertoires in COVID-19. For the study at large: Sources were T cells, B-cell-depleted T cells, or PBMCs; the material itself was cDNA or gDNA.

Original methodology: Estimates of nucleated cell counts were drawn from the amplification of reference gene primers. Assay: immunoSEQ multiplex PCR; the TCRdb copy retains only in-frame clones and omits some. V and J calls and clone size are those listed in that table; D and trimming were worked out from the DNA. The data hold about 200,000 clones, with around 82% observed a single time. The source is a middle-aged woman with acute COVID-19. The sample consisted of PBMCs or T cells enriched from blood (not recorded which).

The CDR3 DNA is TGTGCCTGGAGTATGGAGCTGGACTTGAATGGAAGCAATCAGCCCCAGCATTTT. The encoded protein is CAWSMELDLNGSNQPQHF. The chain carries TRBV30 and TRBJ1-5; D is uncertain. CDR1 and CDR2 (germline): GTSNPN, SVGIG (reference sequence). V lost 2 bases and J lost 1, with 21 bases in between. The length of the CDR3 is 18 residues. Supplemented by reference TRBV30 and TRBJ1-5, the full variable domain reads SQTIHQWPATLVQPVGSPLSLECTVEGTSNPNLYWYRQAAGRGLQLLFYSVGIGQISSEVPQNLSASRPQDRQFILSSKKLLLSDSGFYLCAWSMELDLNGSNQPQHFGDGTRLSIL.